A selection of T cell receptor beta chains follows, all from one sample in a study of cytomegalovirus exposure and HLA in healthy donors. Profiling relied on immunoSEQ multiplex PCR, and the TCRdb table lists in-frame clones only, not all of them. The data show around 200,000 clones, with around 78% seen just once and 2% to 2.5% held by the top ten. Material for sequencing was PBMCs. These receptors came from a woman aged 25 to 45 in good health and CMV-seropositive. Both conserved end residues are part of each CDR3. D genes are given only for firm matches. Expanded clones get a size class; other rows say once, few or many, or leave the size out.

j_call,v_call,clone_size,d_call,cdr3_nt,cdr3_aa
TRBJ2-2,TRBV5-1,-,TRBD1,TGCGCCAGCAGCCACCGGACAGGGGGCGGAACCGGGGAGCTGTTCTTT,CASSHRTGGGTGELFF
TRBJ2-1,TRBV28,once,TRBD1,TGTGCCAGCAGTGGGACAGATGAGCAGTTCTTC,CASSGTDEQFF
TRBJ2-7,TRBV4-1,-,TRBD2,TGCGCCAGCAGCCAAGATCGAAGCGGGAGCACTATCGACGAGCAGTACTTC,CASSQDRSGSTIDEQYF
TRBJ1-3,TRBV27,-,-,TGTGCCAGCAGTATCACAGGGAACTCTGGAAACACCATATATTTT,CASSITGNSGNTIYF
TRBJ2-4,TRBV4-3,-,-,TGCGCCAGCAGCCAAGAAAGATTCGCGGCAGAGGTCGCCAAAAACATTCAGTACTTC,CASSQERFAAEVAKNIQYF
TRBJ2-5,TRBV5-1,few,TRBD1,TGCGCCAGCAGCTTGGGACAGGGGGAGACCCAGTACTTC,CASSLGQGETQYF
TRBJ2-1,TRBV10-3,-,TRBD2,TGTGCCACCTTCACGGGACTAGCGGGGGTAAGCTCCTACAATGAGCAGTTCTTC,CATFTGLAGVSSYNEQFF
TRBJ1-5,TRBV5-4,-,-,TGTGCCAGCAGCTTTAAGGAGGGGAGGTTTCGGGGAGGCAATCAGCCCCAGCATTTT,CASSFKEGRFRGGNQPQHF
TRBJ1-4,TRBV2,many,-,TGTGCCAGCGGAGGGAGTAAACTGTTTTTT,CASGGSKLFF
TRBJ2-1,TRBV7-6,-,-,TGTGCCAGCAGCTTAGCCTCCTACGGGAGAAGCCTCAATGAGCAGTTCTTC,CASSLASYGRSLNEQFF
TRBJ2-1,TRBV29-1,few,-,TGCAGCGTTCCACCTGGGGGGACAGTTTACAATGAGCAGTTCTTC,CSVPPGGTVYNEQFF
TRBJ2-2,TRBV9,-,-,TGTGCCAGCAGCTCGCGACAGGCCACGAACACCGGGGAGCTGTTTTTT,CASSSRQATNTGELFF
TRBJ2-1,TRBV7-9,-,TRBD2,TGTGCCAGCAGCTCAAGACTAGCGGGGGTATATGAGCAGTTCTTC,CASSSRLAGVYEQFF
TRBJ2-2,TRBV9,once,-,TGTGCCAGCAGTGACACGGGGAACCCCGCTGGGGAGCTGTTTTTT,CASSDTGNPAGELFF
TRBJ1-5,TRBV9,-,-,TGTGCCAGCAGCGTAGATCCGGGGGGCAATCAGCCCCAGCATTTT,CASSVDPGGNQPQHF
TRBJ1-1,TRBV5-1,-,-,TGCGCCAGCAGCTATGACATCGCTGAAGCTTTCTTT,CASSYDIAEAFF
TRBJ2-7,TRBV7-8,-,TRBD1,TGTGCCAGCAGCTTACACAGGAAGGGACAGGACTACGAGCAGTACTTC,CASSLHRKGQDYEQYF
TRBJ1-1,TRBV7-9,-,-,TGTGCCAGCAGCCCCCGCGGCATGAACACTGAAGCTTTCTTT,CASSPRGMNTEAFF
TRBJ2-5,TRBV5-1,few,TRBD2,TGCGCCAGCAGCTTGGTCGGACTAGCGGGAGGTCGTTGGTTGGAGACCCAGTACTTC,CASSLVGLAGGRWLETQYF
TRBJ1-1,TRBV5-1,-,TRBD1,TGCGCCAGCAGCAACCGACAGGGAGGTACTGAAGCTTTCTTT,CASSNRQGGTEAFF
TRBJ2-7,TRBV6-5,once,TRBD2,TGTGCCAGCAAGCCGCTAGCGGGAGGTAGCGAGCAGTACTTC,CASKPLAGGSEQYF
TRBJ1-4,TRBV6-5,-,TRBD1,TGTGCCAGCGGCCTTTCAGGGGGATACGAAAAACTGTTTTTT,CASGLSGGYEKLFF
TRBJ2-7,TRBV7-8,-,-,TGTGCCAGCAGCTTAGCCAGGATCGACTACGAGCAGTACTTC,CASSLARIDYEQYF
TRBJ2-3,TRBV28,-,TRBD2,TGTGCCAGCCCCTCTGGGCGGGGGGGGAGCACAGATACGCAGTATTTT,CASPSGRGGSTDTQYF
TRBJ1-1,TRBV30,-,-,TGTGCCTGGAGCCCTTTTCAGGGTAACACTGAAGCTTTCTTT,CAWSPFQGNTEAFF
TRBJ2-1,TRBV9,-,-,TGTGCCAGCAGCGATGACTTAAGACGAGCTGGGCAGTTCTTC,CASSDDLRRAGQFF
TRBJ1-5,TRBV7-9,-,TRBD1,TGTGCCAGCAGCTACGGGACAGGGTCGGGGGGCAATCAGCCCCAGCATTTT,CASSYGTGSGGNQPQHF
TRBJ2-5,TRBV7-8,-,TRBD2,TGTGCCAGCAGCCCACCGGGACTAGCGGGGATGCGCCAGTACTTC,CASSPPGLAGMRQYF
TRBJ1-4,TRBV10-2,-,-,TGCGCCAGCGGCGTCGGAGGGTCCACTGAAAAACTGTTTTTT,CASGVGGSTEKLFF
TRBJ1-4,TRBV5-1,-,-,TGCGCCAGCAGCTTGGGACAGTTAAATGAAAAACTGTTTTTT,CASSLGQLNEKLFF
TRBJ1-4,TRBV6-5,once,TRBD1,TGTGCCAGCAGTCTCGAGACAGGGACTAATGAAAAACTGTTTTTT,CASSLETGTNEKLFF
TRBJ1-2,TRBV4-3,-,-,TGCGCCAGCAGCCAAGAACAAACCTATGGCTACACCTTC,CASSQEQTYGYTF
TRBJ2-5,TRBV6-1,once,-,TGTGCCAGCAGTGACCACAGGGCGGAGACCCAGTACTTC,CASSDHRAETQYF
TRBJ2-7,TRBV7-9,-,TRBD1,TGTGCCAGCAGCTCAAAGGAGAGAACAGGGGCCGAGCAGTACTTC,CASSSKERTGAEQYF
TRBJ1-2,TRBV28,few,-,TGTGCCAGCAGTCCCGGGATGTGGGGCTACACCTTC,CASSPGMWGYTF
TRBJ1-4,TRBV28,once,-,TGTGCCAGCAGTTGGACTTCTTTGGGAGAAAAACTGTTTTTT,CASSWTSLGEKLFF
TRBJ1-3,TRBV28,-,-,TGTGCCAGCAGTTTTAGGGGTGGAAACACCATATATTTT,CASSFRGGNTIYF
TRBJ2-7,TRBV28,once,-,TGTGCCAGCAGTTTCAGACAGCCCAGCGAGGACGAGCAGTACTTC,CASSFRQPSEDEQYF
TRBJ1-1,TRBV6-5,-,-,TGTGCCAGCAGTTATTCTAGATACTCGAACACTGAAGCTTTCTTT,CASSYSRYSNTEAFF
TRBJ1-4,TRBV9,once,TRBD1,TGTGCCAGCAGCTTCGGACAGGGGGGTAATGAAAAACTGTTTTTT,CASSFGQGGNEKLFF
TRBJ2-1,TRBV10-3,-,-,TGTGCCATCATCGATCAGGGCAATGAGCAGTTCTTC,CAIIDQGNEQFF
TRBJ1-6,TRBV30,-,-,TGTGCCTGGGGAGTGCCCGGGACTCACGCATGGGAGTATTATAATTCACCCCTCCACTTT,CAWGVPGTHAWEYYNSPLHF
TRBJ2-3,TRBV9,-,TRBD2,TGTGCCAGCAGCGAGGGACTAGCGGTTAGCACAGATACGCAGTATTTT,CASSEGLAVSTDTQYF
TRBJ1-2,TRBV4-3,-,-,TGCGCCAGCAGCCAAGAGCCAGGGTTTTCGGGTGGCTACACCTTT,CASSQEPGFSGGYTF
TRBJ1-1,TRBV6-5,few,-,TGTGCCAGCAGTCTTACAGGGTTGAACACTGAAGCTTTCTTT,CASSLTGLNTEAFF
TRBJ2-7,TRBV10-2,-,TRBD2,TGCGCCAGCGGACTAGCCGGGGAGCAGTACTTC,CASGLAGEQYF
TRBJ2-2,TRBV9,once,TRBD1,TGTGCCAGCAGCGTAGTTTCGGACAGGTACACCGGGGAGCTGTTTTTT,CASSVVSDRYTGELFF
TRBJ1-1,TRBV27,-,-,TGTGCCAGCAGTTCCCAGAACACTGAAGCTTTCTTT,CASSSQNTEAFF
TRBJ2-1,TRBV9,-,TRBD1,TGTGCCAGCAGCCCCCGGGACAGGGAATGGAATGAGCAGTTCTTC,CASSPRDREWNEQFF
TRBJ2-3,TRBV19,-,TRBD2,TGTGCCAGTAGAGGACTAGCGGGAGTCACAGATACGCAGTATTTT,CASRGLAGVTDTQYF
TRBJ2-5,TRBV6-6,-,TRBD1,TGTGCCAGCAGTGACAGGGGACGGGAGACCCAGTACTTC,CASSDRGRETQYF
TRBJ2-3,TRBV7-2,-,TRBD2,TGTGCCAGCAGCTTAAACCGACTAGCGGGGGGTTACACGCAGTATTTT,CASSLNRLAGGYTQYF
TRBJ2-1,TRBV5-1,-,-,TGCGCCAGCAGCGCCGGGATTATTGGTAACAATGAGCAGTTCTTC,CASSAGIIGNNEQFF
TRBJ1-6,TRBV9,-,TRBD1,TGTGCCAGCAGCGTAGGGACAGGGGGGGCCGATCCCCTCCACTTT,CASSVGTGGADPLHF
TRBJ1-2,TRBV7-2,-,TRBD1,TGTGCCAGCAGCCAGATGAGGACAGGGTGGAAGGGCGGCTATGGCTACACCTTC,CASSQMRTGWKGGYGYTF